Included here is one T cell receptor beta chain sequence, with context. Being one base from a much bigger clone, this may be a read error. As to time point: newly diagnosed GD, antithyroid drugs for less than 3 months. Researchers made the TCR library from RNA that was extracted from PBMCs. HTBI primers from iRepertoire and Arm-PCR of CDR3 regions yielded the TCR beta libraries. MiXCR, applied by TCRdb to the multiplex PCR reads, yields one record per CDR3 protein. The sample has over 200,000 distinct CDR3 sequences; 18% are singletons. This sample is drawn from a study of regulatory T cells in long-lasting Graves disease. This sample also belongs to another study, concerning T cells in Graves' hyperthyroidism and ophthalmopathy.

This material consisted of peripheral blood mononuclear cells (PBMCs), taken at new diagnosis, from a patient treated with antithyroid drugs. The source of this sequence is a young woman with Graves disease.

The CDR3 coding sequence is TGTGCCATCAGTGAGTCCCGGTTTCAAGATACGCAGTATTTT. This codes for CAISESRFQDTQYF. J is TRBJ2-3 and V is TRBV3-1; D is ambiguous. This CDR3 spans 14 amino acids. Germline CDR1 is LGHDT and CDR2 is YNNKEL (reference sequence). V lost 10 bases and J 5 bases, leaving 19 bases between the germline ends.